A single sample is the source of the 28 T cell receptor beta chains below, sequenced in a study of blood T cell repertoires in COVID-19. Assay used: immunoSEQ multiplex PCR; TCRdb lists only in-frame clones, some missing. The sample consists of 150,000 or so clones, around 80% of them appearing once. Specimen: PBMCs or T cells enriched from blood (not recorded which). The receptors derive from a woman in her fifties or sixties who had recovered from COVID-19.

The CDR3 DNA reads TGTGCCACCAGCAGAGATCTCGGGAGGGCTTCACCCCTCCACTTT. Translating it yields CATSRDLGRASPLHF. V and J are TRBV15 and TRBJ1-6; the D is unclear. Germline V gene lookup returns CDR1 LNHNV and CDR2 YYDKDF (reference sequence). The CDR3 consists of 15 residues. V lost 0 bases and J 9 bases, leaving 12 bases between the germline ends.

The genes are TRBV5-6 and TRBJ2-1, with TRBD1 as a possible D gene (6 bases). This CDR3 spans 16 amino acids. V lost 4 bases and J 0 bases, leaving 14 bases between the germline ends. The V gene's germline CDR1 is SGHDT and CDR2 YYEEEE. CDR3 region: CASSKSGQISYNEQFF. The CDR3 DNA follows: TGTGCCAGCAGCAAGTCGGGACAAATCTCCTACAATGAGCAGTTCTTC.

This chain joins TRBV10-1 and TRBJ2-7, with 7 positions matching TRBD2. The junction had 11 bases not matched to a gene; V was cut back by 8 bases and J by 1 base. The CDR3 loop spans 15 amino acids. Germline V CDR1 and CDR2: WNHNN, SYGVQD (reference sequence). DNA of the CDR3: TGCGCCAGCTTTCGAGCGGGACCCCGATCCTACGAGCAGTACGTC. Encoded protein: CASFRAGPRSYEQYV.

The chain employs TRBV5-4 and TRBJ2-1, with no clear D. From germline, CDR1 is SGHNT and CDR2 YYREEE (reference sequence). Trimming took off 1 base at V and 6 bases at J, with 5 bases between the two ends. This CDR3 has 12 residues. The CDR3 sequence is CASSLRINEQFF. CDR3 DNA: TGTGCCAGCAGCTTGCGTATCAATGAGCAGTTCTTC.

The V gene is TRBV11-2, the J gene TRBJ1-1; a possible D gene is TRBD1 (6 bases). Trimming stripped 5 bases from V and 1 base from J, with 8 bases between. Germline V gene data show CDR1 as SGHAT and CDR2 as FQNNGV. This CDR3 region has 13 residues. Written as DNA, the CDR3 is TGTGCCAGCAGCCAGGGGCGGAACACTGAAGCTTTCTTT. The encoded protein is CASSQGRNTEAFF.

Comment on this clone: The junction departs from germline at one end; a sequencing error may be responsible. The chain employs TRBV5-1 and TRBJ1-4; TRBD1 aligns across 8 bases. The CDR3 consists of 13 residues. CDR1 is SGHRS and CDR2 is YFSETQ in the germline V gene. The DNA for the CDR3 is TGCGCCAGCAGTTTGGACAGGGATAAAAAACTGTTTTTT. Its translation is CASSLDRDKKLFF.

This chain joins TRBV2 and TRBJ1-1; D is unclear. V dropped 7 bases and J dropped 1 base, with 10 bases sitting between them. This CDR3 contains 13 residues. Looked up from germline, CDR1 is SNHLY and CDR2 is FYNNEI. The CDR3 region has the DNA TGTGCCAGCAAGGTGGGCCGGAACACTGAAGCTTTCTTT. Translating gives CASKVGRNTEAFF.

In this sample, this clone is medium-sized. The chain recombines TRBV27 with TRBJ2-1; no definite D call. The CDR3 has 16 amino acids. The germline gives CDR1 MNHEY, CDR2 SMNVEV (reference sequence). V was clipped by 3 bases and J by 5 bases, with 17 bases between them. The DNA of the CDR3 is TGTGCCAGCAGTTTCTCTGAAGCTAGGCAGCACAATGAGCAGTTCTTC. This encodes CASSFSEARQHNEQFF.

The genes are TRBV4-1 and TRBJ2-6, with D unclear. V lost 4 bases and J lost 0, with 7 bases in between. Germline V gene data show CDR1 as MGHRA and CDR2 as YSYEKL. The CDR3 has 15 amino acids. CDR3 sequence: CASSPGNSGANVLTF. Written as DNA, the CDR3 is TGCGCCAGCAGCCCAGGCAACTCTGGGGCCAACGTCCTGACTTTC.

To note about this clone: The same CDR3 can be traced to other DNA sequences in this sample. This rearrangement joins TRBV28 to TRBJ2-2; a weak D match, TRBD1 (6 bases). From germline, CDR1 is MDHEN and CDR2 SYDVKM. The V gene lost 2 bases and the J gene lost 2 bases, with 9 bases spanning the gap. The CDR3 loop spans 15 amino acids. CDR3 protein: CASSLPGENTGELFF. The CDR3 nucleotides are TGTGCCAGCAGTTTACCAGGGGAAAACACCGGGGAGCTGTTTTTT.

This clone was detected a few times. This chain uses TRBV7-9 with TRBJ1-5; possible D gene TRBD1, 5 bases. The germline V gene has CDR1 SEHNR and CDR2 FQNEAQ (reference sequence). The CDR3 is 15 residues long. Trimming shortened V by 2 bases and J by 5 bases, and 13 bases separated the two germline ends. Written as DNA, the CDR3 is TGTGCCAGCAGCTTATTCCAGGGATCCGATCAGCCCCAGCATTTT. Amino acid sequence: CASSLFQGSDQPQHF. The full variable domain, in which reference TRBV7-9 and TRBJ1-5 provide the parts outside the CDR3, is DTGVSQNPRHKITKRGQNVTFRCDPISEHNRLYWYRQTLGQGPEFLTYFQNEAQLEKSRLLSDRFSAERPKGSFSTLEIQRTEQGDSAMYLCASSLFQGSDQPQHFGDGTRLSIL.

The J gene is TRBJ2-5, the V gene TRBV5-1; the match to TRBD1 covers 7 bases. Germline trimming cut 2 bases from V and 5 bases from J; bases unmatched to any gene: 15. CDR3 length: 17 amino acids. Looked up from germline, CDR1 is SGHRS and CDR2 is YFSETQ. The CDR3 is CASSFLDRPWPGETQYF. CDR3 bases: TGCGCCAGCAGCTTTTTGGACAGGCCATGGCCGGGGGAGACCCAGTACTTC. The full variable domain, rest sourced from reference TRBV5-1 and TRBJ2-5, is KAGVTQTPRYLIKTRGQQVTLSCSPISGHRSVSWYQQTPGQGLQFLFEYFSETQRNKGNFPGRFSGRQFSNSRSEMNVSTLELGDSALYLCASSFLDRPWPGETQYFGPGTRLLVL.

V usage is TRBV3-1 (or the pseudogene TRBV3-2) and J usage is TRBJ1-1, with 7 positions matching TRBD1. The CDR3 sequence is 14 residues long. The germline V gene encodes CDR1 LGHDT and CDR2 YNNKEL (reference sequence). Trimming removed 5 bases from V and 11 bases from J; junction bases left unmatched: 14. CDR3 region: CASSDLSTGTVAFF. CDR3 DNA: TGTGCCAGCAGCGACCTATCTACCGGGACAGTCGCTTTCTTT.

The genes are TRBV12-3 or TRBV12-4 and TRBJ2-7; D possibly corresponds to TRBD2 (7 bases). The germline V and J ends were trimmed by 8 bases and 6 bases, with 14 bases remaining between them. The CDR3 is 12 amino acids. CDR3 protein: CASSSGRGEQYV. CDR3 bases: TGTGCCAGCTCTAGCGGCAGGGGCGAGCAGTACGTC.

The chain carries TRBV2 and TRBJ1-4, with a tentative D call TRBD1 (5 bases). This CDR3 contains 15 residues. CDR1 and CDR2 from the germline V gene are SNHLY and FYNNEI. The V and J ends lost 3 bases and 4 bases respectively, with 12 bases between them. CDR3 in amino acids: CASSDFGAGNEKLFF. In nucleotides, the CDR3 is TGTGCCAGCAGTGATTTTGGGGCTGGTAATGAAAAACTGTTTTTT.

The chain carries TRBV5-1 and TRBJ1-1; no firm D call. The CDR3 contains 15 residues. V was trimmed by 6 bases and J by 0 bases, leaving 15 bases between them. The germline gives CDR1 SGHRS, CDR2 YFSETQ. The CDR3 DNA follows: TGCGCCAGCAATTACCTGACCGACATGAACACTGAAGCTTTCTTT. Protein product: CASNYLTDMNTEAFF.

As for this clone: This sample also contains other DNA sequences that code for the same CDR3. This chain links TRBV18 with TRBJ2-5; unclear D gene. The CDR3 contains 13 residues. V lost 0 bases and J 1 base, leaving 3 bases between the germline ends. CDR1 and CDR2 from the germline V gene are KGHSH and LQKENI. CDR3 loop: CASSPPSQETQYF. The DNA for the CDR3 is TGTGCCAGCTCACCACCCTCCCAAGAGACCCAGTACTTC.

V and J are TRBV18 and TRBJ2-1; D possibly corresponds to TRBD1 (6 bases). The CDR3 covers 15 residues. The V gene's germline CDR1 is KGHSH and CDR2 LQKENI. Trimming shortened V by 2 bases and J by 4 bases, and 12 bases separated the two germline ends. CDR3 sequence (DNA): TGTGCCAGCTCACCATTAATTGGACAGTACAATGAGCAGTTCTTC. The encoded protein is CASSPLIGQYNEQFF. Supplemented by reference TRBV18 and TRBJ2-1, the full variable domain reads NAGVMQNPRHLVRRRGQEARLRCSPMKGHSHVYWYRQLPEEGLKFMVYLQKENIIDESGMPKERFSAEFPKEGPSILRIQQVVRGDSAAYFCASSPLIGQYNEQFFGPGTRLTVL.

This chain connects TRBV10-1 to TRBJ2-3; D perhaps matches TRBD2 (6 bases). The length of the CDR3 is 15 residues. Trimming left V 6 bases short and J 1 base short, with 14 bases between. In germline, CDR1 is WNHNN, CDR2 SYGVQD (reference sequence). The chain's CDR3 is CASSQEGGGTDTQYF. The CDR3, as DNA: TGCGCCAGCAGCCAGGAGGGCGGGGGCACAGATACGCAGTATTTT.

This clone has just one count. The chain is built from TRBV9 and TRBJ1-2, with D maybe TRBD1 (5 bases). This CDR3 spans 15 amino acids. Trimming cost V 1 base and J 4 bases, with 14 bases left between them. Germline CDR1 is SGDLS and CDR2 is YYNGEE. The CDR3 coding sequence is TGTGCCAGCAGCGTAAGAGACGACAGCTTCTATGGCTACACCTTC. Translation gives CASSVRDDSFYGYTF.

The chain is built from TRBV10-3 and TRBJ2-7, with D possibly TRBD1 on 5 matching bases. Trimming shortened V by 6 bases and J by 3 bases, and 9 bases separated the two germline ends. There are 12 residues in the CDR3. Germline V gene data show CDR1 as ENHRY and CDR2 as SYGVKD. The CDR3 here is CAIRMDNYEQYF. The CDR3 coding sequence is TGTGCCATCAGGATGGACAACTACGAGCAGTACTTC.

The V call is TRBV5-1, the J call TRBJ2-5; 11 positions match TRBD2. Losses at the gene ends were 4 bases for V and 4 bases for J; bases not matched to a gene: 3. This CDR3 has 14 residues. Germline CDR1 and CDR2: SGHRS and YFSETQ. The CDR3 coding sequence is TGCGCCAGCAGCCCGGGGACTAGCGGAGAGACCCAGTACTTC. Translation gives CASSPGTSGETQYF.

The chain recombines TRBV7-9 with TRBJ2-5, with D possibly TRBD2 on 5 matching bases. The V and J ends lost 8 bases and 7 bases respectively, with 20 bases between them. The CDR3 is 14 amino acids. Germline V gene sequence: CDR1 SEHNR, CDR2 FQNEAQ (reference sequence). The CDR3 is CASSSGWVTGTQYF. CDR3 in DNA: TGTGCCAGCTCTTCGGGGTGGGTTACTGGGACCCAGTACTTC. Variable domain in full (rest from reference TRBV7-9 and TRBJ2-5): DTGVSQNPRHKITKRGQNVTFRCDPISEHNRLYWYRQTLGQGPEFLTYFQNEAQLEKSRLLSDRFSAERPKGSFSTLEIQRTEQGDSAMYLCASSSGWVTGTQYFGPGTRLLVL.

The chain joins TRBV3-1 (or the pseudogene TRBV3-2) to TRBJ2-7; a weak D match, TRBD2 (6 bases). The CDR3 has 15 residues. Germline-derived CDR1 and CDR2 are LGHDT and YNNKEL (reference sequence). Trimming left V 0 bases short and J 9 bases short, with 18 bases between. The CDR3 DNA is TGTGCCAGCAGCCAAGACGGGGGAGGAGGTCGACGGCAGTACTTC. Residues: CASSQDGGGGRRQYF.

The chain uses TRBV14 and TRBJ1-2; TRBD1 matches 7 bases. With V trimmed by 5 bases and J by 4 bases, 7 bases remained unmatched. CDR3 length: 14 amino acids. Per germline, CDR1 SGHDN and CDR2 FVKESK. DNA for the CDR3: TGTGCCAGCAGCTCAGGACAGGCAATCTATGGCTACACCTTC. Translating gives CASSSGQAIYGYTF.

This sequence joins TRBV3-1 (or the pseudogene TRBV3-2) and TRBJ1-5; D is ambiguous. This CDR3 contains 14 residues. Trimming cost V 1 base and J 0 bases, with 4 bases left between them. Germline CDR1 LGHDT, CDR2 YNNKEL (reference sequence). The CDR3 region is CASSQGYSNQPQHF. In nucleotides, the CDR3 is TGTGCCAGCAGCCAAGGTTATAGCAATCAGCCCCAGCATTTT.

CDR3 sequence: CASSLGYSGGWQYF. The DNA of the CDR3 is TGTGCCAGCAGCTTAGGCTATAGCGGGGGCTGGCAGTATTTT. The V call is TRBV7-2, the J call TRBJ2-3; TRBD2 matches at 9 bases. CDR3 length: 14 amino acids. With V trimmed by 1 base and J by 11 bases, 7 bases remained unmatched. Per the germline V gene, CDR1 is SGHTA and CDR2 is FQGNSA.

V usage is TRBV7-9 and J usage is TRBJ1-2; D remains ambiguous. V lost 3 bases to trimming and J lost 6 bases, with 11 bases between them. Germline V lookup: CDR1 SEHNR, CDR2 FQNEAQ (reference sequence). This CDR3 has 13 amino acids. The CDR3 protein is CASSLAERDGYTF. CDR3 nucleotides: TGTGCCAGCAGCTTGGCGGAGCGGGATGGCTACACCTTC.